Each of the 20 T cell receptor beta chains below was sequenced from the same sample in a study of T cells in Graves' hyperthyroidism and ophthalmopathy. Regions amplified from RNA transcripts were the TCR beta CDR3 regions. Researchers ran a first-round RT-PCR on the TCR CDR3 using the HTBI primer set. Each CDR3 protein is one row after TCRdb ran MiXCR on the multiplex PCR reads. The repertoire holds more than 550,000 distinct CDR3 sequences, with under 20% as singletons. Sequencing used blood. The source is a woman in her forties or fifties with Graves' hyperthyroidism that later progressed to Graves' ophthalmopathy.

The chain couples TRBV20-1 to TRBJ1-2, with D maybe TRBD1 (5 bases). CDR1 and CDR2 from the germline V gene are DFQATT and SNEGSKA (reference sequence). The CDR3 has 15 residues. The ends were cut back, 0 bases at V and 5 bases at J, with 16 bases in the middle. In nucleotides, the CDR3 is TGCAGTGCTAGAGAAGACAGCCTACGAGGGTATGGCTACACCTTC. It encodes CSAREDSLRGYGYTF.

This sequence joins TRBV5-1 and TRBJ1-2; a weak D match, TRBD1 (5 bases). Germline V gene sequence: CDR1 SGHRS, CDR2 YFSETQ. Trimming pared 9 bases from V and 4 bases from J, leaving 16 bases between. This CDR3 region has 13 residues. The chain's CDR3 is CATRTGTGYGYTF. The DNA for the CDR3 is TGCGCCACCCGAACGGGGACGGGCTATGGCTACACCTTC.

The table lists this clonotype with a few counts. This CDR3 is CSARPSWVSNEQFF. CDR3 DNA sequence: TGCAGTGCTAGGCCTTCGTGGGTCAGCAATGAGCAGTTCTTC. The chain joins TRBV20-1 to TRBJ2-1, with unresolved D. The CDR3 totals 14 residues. In germline, CDR1 is DFQATT, CDR2 SNEGSKA (reference sequence). Trimming stripped 3 bases from V and 6 bases from J, with 15 bases between.

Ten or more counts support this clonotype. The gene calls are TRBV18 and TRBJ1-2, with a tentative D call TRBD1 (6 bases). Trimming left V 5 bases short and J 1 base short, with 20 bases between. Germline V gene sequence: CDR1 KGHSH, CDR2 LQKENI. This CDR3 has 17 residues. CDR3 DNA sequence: TGTGCCAGCTCAGTGCCGTCCGCCCGGACAGTTAACTATGGCTACACCTTC. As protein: CASSVPSARTVNYGYTF.

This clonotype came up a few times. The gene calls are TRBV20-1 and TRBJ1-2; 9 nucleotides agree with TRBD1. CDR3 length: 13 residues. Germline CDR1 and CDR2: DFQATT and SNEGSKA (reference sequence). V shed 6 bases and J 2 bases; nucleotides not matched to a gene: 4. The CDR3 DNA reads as TGCAGTGCCGCCGGGACAGGGAACTATGGCTACACCTTC. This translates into CSAAGTGNYGYTF.

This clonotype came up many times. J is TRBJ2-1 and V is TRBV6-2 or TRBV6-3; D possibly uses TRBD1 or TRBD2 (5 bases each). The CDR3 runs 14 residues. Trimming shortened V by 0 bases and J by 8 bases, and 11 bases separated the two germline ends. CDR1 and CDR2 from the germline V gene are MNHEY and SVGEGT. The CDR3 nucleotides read TGTGCCAGCAGTTACTCCACGGGGCGGCATGAGCAGTTCTTC. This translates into CASSYSTGRHEQFF.

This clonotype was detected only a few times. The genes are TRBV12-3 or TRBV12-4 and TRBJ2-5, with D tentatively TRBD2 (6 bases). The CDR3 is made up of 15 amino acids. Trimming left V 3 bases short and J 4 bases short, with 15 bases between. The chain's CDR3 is CASSFSGPVGETQYF. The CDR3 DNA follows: TGTGCCAGCAGTTTTAGCGGACCAGTTGGAGAGACCCAGTACTTC.

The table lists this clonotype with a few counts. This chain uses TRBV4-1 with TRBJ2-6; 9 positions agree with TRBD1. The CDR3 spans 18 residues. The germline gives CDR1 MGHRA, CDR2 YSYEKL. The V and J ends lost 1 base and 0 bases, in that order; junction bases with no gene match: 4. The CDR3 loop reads CASSQGDRVFSGANVLTF. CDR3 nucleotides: TGCGCCAGCAGCCAAGGGGACAGGGTATTCTCTGGGGCCAACGTCCTGACTTTC.

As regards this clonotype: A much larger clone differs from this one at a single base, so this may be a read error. CDR3 region: CGSSFRAGGYSGNTIYF. For the CDR3, the DNA is TGTGGCAGCAGTTTTCGGGCAGGGGGGTATTCTGGAAACACCATATATTTT. The chain recombines TRBV12-3 or TRBV12-4 with TRBJ1-3, with 7 nucleotides matching TRBD1. The CDR3 length is 17 residues.

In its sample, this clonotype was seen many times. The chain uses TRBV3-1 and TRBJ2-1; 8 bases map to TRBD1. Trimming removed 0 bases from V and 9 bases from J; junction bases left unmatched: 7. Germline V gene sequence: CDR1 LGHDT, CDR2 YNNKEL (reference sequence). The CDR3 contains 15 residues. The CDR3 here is CASSQDGQGRREQFF. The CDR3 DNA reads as TGTGCCAGCAGCCAAGATGGACAGGGCAGGCGTGAGCAGTTCTTC.

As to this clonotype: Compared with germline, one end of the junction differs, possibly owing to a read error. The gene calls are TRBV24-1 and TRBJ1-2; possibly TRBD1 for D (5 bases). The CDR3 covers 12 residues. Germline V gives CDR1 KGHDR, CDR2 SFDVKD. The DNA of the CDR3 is TGTGCCACCAGTCCCGGGGACGATGGCTGCACCTTC. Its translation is CATSPGDDGCTF.

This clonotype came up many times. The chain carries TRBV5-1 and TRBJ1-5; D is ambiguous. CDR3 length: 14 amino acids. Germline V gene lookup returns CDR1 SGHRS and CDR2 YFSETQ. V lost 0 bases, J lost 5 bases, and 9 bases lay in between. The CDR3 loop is CASSLEAGDQPQHF. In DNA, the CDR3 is TGCGCCAGCAGCTTGGAAGCGGGCGATCAGCCCCAGCATTTT.

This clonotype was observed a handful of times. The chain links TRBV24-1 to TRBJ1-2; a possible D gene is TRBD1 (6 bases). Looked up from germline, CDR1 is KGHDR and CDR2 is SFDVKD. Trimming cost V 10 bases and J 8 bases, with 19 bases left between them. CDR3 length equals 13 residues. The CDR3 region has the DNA TGTGCCACGCGGGACAATGTATTTGGCGGCTACACCTTC. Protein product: CATRDNVFGGYTF.

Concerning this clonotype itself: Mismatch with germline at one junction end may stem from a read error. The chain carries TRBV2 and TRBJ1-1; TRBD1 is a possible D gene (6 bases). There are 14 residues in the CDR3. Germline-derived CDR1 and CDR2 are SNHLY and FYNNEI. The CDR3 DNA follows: TGTGCCAGCATGAGGGGGGGCATGAACACTAAAGCTTTCTTT. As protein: CASMRGGMNTKAFF.

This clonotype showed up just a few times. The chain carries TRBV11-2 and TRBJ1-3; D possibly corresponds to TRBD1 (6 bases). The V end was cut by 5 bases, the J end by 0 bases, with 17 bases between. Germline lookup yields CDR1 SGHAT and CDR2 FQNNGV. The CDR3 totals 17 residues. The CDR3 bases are TGTGCCAGCAGCAAGCGCAGGACAGACCTCTCTGGAAACACCATATATTTT. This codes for CASSKRRTDLSGNTIYF.

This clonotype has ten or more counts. CDR3 in DNA: TGTGCCAGCAGCCACGACAGGGACCATCAGCCCCAGCATTTT. The encoded protein is CASSHDRDHQPQHF. This chain links TRBV5-5 with TRBJ1-5, with 7 bases lining up with TRBD1. The trim removed 4 bases at V and 5 bases at J, leaving 6 bases unmatched. This CDR3 is built from 14 residues. Germline CDR1 and CDR2: SGHKS and YYEKEE (reference sequence). Looking up the rest from reference TRBV5-5 and TRBJ1-5 gives the full variable domain: DAGVTQSPTHLIKTRGQQVTLRCSPISGHKSVSWYQQVLGQGPQFIFQYYEKEERGRGNFPDRFSARQFPNYSSELNVNALLLGDSALYLCASSHDRDHQPQHFGDGTRLSIL.

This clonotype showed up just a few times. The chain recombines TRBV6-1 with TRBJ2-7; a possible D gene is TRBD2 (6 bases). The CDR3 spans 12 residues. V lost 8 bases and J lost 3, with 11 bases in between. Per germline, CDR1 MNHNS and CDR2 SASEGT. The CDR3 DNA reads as TGTGCCAGCCGGGGGATGGTCTACGAGCAGTACTTC. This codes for CASRGMVYEQYF.

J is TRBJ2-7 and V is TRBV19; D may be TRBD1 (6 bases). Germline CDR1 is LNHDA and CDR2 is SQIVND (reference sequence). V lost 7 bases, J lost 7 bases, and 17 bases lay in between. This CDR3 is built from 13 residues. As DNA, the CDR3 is TGTGCCAGTAACCAACAGGGCGCGTGGGAGCAGTACTTC. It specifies CASNQQGAWEQYF.

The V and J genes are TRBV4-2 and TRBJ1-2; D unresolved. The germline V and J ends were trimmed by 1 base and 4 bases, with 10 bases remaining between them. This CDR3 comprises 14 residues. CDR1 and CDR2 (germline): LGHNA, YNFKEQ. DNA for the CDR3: TGTGCCAGCAGCCAAGTCGGAGTGGGCTATGGCTACACCTTC. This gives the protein CASSQVGVGYGYTF.

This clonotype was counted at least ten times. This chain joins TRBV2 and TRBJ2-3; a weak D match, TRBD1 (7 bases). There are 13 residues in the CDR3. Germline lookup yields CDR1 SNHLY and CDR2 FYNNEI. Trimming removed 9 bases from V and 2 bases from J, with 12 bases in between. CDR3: CAREGASTDTQYF. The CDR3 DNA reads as TGTGCCAGGGAGGGGGCCTCCACAGATACGCAGTATTTT. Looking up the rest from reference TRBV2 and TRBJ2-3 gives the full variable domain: EPEVTQTPSHQVTQMGQEVILRCVPISNHLYFYWYRQILGQKVEFLVSFYNNEISEKSEIFDDQFSVERPDGSNFTLKIRSTKLEDSAMYFCAREGASTDTQYFGPGTRLTVL.